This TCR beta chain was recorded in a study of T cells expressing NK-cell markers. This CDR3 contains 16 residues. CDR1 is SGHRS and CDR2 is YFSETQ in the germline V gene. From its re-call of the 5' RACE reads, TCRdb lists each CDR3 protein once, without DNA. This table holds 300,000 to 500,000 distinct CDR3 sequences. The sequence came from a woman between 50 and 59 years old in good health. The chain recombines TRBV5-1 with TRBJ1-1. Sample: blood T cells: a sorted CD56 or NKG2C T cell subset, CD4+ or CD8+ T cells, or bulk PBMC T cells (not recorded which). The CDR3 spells CASSFRTGEPLTGAFF.